This T cell receptor beta chain was recovered during a study of shared clonotypes between healthy human individuals. Per sorted-subset replicate PCR, input was roughly 200 ng DNA, representing about 29,000 T cell genomes. The repertoire was sequenced with immunoSEQ multiplex PCR; TCRdb's copy has only in-frame clones and lacks some. The sample lists about 2.1 million clones; about 94% were seen once. In the naive CD8 group, cells lacked CD45RO and were positively selected for CCR7, so terminally differentiated effector memory CD45RA+ cells were left out. Every one of the donors was a Caucasian adult that lived in Nashville, Tennessee. This CDR3 comprises 14 residues. Trimming left V 7 bases short and J 1 base short, with 13 bases between. CDR1 is SGDLS, CDR2 YYNGEE, per germline. This clone showed up just once.

The chain is built from TRBV9 and TRBJ2-3; D unclear. Sequenced: naive CD8+ T cells from PBMCs. This TCR was recovered from a man aged 18 to 29 in good health. Some clones in this sample may be carry-over from other donors' samples. The CDR3 DNA reads TGTGCCAGCGGTCAGGTATTCGGCACAGATACGCAGTATTTT. This codes for CASGQVFGTDTQYF.